One T cell receptor beta chain is described in this entry. This clone was observed a single time. The antigen this receptor binds is unknown. Qualities for individual bases were not recorded, and no much larger clone is one base off. The source of the sample is a study of shared clonotypes between healthy human individuals (TCRdb year 2020). Study-wide context: The cohort comprised a couple of women and a few men aged 18 to 49 years. Between about 0.85 and 8.9 billion PBMCs per donor were obtained by leukapheresis. To estimate repertoire size and how much clonotype sharing occurs between individuals, the study deeply sequenced the blood TCR repertoires of roughly 5 healthy adults. Libraries were prepared and TCR repertoires were sequenced by different laboratories using diverse techniques, in order to increase sequencing depth and limit assay-specific biases. For each donor, three plates each were used for CD4 naive and CD4 memory, two plates were used for CD8 naive, and one plate was used for CD8 memory. Overall study outcomes, separate from this receptor: Higher generation probabilities were observed for clonotypes shared by all four sorted-subset donors than for non-shared clonotypes. Because the study included a small number of donors, the genetic and exposure-history diversity represented was limited. Sampling was limited to blood, and TCR repertoires in tissue likely differ from TCR repertoires in blood. Pairwise subsampling led to the expectation that sequencing depth would affect the degree of clonotype sharing among donors. About 5% of naive CD4, 3.5% of naive CD8, approximately 2.2% of memory CD4, and over 0.35% of memory CD8 clonotypes were shared across several donors. Incomplete sequencing was indicated by rarefaction of sorted-subset datasets, despite the large sequencing depth. Larger estimated clonotype richness was generally found for naive subsets than for memory subsets.

The donors were healthy, HIV-negative adults who had no recently reported acute infections or vaccinations. Every donor was a Caucasian adult residing in Nashville, Tennessee, USA. Magnetic negative selection was used to enrich CD4+ T cells, after which naive cells were positively selected on CD45RA and the negative fraction became the memory subset. Blood was collected by leukapheresis, and PBMCs were isolated by Ficoll-Histopaque density gradient centrifugation and then cryopreserved in liquid nitrogen vapor phase. Purity and quantity of every magnetically sorted T cell population were checked by analytical flow cytometry. From each sorted fraction, genomic DNA was isolated and quantified by UV absorbance on a Nanodrop 2000c. Germline trimming amounts to 7 bases on V and 4 bases on J, with 7 as the count of junction bases outside the gene matches. The germline V gene supplies CDR1 SNHLY and CDR2 FYNNEI. The CDR3 runs 15 residues from the cysteine to the phenylalanine. Of all the DNA, just the CDR3 is kept, 45 bases in frame from base 1.

TCR CDR3 regions were amplified from genomic DNA by multiplex PCR using the deep immunoSEQ assay. Extracted genomic DNA from each cell subset was distributed evenly across all wells of several immunoSEQ 96-well plates, and each plate was treated as a replicate. For sorted subsets, around 0.2 ug of genomic DNA, equivalent to around 30,000 T cell genomes, went into each replicate PCR. The purified libraries were quantified using a Qubit 3.0 fluorometer, sized with a Bioanalyzer 2100, and then quantified again using the KAPA Library Quantification kit. Each immunoSEQ 96-well plate was sequenced on its own single-read 150-cycle Illumina NextSeq 550 flow cell. In the paper's pipeline: Because only junctional sequences without quality scores were contained in the immunoSEQ output, filtering matching that applied to full-length reads could not be performed. Sequences were annotated with PyIR, a Python wrapper for IgBLAST v1.9, using IMGT germline references to assign V/J genes and CDR3. Reads were removed for weak V/J assignments (E-value above 1e-6), missing CDR3, stop codons, out-of-frame junctions, or ambiguous translated residues. V3J clonotypes were defined as sequences sharing the same inferred V gene, J gene, and CDR3 amino acid sequence. Percentage overlap between repertoires was calculated by dividing the number of shared unique clonotypes by the size of the smaller repertoire. Three approaches were used to assess repertoire richness: RTK rarefaction, the Chao1 estimator, and Recon v2.1 estimates of unobserved clonotypes. Generation probabilities for all TCRbeta clonotypes obtained by the gDNA method from several donors were computed using OLGA. In its TCRdb copy, this immuneACCESS table keeps in-frame sequences only and misses some clones. Where compared with another copy, unresolved V genes explain less than half of these, and the others have no known cause. The DNA gave D and trimming, while V, J and clone size come from that table. Present in this sample are 1,500,000 or so clones, 95% to 97% of which were seen just once. Roughly 1.1% of the sample is in the top ten clones.

Recombination connected TRBV2 to TRBJ1-5; TRBD1 lines up with 10 middle nucleotides. The sequence was collected from a young man in good health. Input material: naive CD4+ T cells sorted from blood. Interpreted using the paper, the cell subset or site label stands for: CD45RA+ positively selected. The nucleotide sequence reads TGTGCCAGCAAGACAGGGGGCGACCCAAATCAGCCCCAGCATTTT. Translated, this gives CASKTGGDPNQPQHF.